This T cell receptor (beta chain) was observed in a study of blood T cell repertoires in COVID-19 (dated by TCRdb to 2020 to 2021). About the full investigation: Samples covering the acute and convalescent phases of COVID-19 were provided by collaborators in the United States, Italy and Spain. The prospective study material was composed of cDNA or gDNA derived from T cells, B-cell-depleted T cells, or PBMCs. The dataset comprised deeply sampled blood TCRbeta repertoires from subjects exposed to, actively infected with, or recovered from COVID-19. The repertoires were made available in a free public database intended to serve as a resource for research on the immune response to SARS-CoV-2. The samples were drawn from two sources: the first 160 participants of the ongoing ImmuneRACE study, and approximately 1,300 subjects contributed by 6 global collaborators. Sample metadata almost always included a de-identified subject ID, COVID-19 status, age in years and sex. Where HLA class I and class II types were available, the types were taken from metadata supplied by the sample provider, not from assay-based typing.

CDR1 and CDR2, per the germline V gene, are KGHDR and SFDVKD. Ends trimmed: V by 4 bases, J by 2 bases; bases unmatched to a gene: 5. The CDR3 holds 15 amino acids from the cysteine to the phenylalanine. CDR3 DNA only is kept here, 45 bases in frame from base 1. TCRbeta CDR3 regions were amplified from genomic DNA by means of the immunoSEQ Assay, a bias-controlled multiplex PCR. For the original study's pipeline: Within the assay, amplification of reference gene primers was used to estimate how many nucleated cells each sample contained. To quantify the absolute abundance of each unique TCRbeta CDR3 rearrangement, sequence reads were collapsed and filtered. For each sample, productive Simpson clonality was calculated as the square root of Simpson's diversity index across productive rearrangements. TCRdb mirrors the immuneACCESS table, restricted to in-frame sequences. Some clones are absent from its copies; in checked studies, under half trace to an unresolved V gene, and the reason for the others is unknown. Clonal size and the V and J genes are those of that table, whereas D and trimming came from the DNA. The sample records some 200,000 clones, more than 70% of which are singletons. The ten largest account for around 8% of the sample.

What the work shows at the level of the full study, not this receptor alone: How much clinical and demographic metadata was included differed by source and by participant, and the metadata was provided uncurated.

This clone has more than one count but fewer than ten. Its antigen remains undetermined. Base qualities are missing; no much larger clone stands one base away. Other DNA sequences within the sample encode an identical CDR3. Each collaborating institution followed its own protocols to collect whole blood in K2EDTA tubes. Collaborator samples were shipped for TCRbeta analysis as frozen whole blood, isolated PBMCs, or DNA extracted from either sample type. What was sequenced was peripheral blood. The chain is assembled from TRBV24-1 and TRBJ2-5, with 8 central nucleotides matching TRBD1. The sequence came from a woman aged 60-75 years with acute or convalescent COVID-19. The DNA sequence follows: TGTGCCACCAGTGACTCCGGACAGGGACAAGAGACCCAGTACTTC. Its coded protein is CATSDSGQGQETQYF.